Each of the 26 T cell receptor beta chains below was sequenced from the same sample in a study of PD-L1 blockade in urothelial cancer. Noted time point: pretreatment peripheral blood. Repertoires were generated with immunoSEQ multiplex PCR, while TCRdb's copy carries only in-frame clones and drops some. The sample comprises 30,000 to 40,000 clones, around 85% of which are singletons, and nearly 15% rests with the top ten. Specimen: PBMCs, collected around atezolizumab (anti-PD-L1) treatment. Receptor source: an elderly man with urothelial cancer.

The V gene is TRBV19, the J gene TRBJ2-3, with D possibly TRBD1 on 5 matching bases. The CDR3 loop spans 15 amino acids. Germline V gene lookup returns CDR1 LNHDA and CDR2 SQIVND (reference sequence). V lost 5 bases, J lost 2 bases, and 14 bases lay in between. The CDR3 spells CASSPGQGFTDTQYF. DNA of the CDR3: TGTGCCAGTAGTCCCGGACAAGGATTCACAGATACGCAGTATTTT.

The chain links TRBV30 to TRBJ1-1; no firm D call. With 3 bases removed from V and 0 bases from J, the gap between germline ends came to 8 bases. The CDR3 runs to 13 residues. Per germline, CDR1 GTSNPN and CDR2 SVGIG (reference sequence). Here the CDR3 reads CAWSLDMNTEAFF. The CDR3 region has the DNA TGTGCCTGGAGCCTAGATATGAACACTGAAGCTTTCTTT.

CDR3 protein: CASGRGSEETQYF. The CDR3 DNA reads as TGTGCCAGTGGGCGGGGGAGTGAGGAGACCCAGTACTTC. V is TRBV7-2 and J is TRBJ2-5; 7 bases are shared with TRBD2. Germline V gene sequence: CDR1 SGHTA, CDR2 FQGNSA. The CDR3 has 13 amino acids. V lost 9 bases, J lost 5 bases, and 9 bases stayed unmatched.

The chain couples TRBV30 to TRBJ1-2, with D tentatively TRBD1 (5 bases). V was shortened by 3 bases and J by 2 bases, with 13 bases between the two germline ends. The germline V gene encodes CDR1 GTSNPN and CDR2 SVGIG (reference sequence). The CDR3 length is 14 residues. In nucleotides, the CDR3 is TGTGCCTGGAGAGGCGACAGACACAACTATGGCTACACCTTC. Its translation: CAWRGDRHNYGYTF.

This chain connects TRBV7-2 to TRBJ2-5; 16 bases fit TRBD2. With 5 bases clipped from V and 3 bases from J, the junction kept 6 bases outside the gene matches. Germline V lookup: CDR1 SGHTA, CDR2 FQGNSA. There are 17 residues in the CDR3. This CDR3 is CASSIKGLAGGEETQYF. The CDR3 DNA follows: TGTGCCAGCAGCATTAAGGGACTAGCGGGAGGGGAAGAGACCCAGTACTTC.

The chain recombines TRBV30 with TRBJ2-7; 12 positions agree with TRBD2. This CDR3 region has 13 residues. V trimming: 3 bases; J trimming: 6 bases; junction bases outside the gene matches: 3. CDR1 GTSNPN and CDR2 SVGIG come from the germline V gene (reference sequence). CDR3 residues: CAWRTSGSSEQYF. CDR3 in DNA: TGTGCCTGGAGGACTAGCGGGAGTTCCGAGCAGTACTTC.

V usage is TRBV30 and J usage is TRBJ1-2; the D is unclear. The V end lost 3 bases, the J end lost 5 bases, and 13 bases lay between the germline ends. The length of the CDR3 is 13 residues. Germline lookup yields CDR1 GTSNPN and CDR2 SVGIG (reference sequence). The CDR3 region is CAWRGQAGYGYTF. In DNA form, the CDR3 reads TGTGCCTGGAGAGGTCAGGCGGGGTATGGCTACACCTTC.

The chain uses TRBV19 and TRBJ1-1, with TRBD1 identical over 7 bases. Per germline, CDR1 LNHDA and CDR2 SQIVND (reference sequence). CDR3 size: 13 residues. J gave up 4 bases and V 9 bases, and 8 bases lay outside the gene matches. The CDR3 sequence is CASQKQGSTEAFF. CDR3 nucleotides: TGTGCCAGCCAGAAACAGGGGAGCACTGAAGCTTTCTTT.

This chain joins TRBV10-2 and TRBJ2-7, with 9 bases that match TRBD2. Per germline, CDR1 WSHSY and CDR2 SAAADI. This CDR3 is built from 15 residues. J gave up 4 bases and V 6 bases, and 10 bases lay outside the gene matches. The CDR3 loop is CASSLAGDPVYEQYF. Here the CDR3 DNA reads TGCGCCAGCAGCTTAGCGGGGGACCCCGTTTACGAGCAGTACTTC.

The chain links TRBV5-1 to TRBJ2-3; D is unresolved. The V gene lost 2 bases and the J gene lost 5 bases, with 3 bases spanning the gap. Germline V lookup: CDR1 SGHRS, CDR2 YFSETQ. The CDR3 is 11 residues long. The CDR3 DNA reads TGCGCCAGCAGCTTTAAAGATACGCAGTATTTT. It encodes CASSFKDTQYF.

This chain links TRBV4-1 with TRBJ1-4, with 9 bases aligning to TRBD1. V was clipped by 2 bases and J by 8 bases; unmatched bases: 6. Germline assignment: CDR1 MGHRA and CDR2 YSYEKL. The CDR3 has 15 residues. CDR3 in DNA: TGCGCCAGCAGCCAATCCGGGACAGGGAACGAAAAACTGTTTTTT. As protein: CASSQSGTGNEKLFF.

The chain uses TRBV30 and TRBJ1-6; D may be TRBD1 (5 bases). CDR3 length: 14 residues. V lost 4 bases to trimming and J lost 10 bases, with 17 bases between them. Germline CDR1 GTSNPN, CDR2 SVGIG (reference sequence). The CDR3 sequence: CAWTRAGGGSPLHF. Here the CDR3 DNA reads TGTGCCTGGACACGGGCAGGCGGGGGATCACCCCTCCACTTT. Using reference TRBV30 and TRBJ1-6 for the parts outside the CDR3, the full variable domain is SQTIHQWPATLVQPVGSPLSLECTVEGTSNPNLYWYRQAAGRGLQLLFYSVGIGQISSEVPQNLSASRPQDRQFILSSKKLLLSDSGFYLCAWTRAGGGSPLHFGNGTRLTVT.

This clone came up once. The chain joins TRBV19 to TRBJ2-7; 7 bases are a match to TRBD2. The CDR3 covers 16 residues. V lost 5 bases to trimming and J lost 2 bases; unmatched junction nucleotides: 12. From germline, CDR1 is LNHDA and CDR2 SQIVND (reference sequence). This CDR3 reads CASSPRWGGSTYEQYF. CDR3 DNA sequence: TGTGCCAGTAGTCCGAGGTGGGGCGGGAGCACCTACGAGCAGTACTTC.

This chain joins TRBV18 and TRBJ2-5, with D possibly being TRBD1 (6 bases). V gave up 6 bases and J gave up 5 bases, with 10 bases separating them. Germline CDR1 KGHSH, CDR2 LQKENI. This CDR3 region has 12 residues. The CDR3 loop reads CASSSRGETQYF. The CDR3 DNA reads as TGTGCCAGCTCTTCGAGGGGGGAGACCCAGTACTTC.

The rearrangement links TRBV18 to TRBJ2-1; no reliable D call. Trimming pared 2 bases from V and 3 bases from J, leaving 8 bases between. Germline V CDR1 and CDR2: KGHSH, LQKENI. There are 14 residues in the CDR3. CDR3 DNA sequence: TGTGCCAGCTCACCATCCGCAGGCTACAATGAGCAGTTCTTC. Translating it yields CASSPSAGYNEQFF.

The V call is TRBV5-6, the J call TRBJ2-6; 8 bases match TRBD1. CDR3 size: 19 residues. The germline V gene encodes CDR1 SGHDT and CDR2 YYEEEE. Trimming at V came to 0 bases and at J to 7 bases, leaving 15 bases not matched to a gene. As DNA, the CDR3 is TGTGCCAGCAGCTTGGAAGGCAGGGGGCGTTTTCTCTTCGCCAACGTCCTGACTTTC. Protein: CASSLEGRGRFLFANVLTF.

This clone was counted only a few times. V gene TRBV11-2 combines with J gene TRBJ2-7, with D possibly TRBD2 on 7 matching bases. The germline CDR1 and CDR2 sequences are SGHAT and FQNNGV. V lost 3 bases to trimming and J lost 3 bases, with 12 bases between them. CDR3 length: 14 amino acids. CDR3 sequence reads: CASSFEGGGYEQYF. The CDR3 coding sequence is TGTGCCAGCAGCTTTGAGGGAGGGGGCTACGAGCAGTACTTC.

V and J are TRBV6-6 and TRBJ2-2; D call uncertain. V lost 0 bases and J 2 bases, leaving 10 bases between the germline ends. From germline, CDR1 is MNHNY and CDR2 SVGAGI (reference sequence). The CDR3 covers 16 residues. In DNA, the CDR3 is TGTGCCAGCAGTTACTCGGGCAGCCCAAACACCGGGGAGCTGTTTTTT. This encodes CASSYSGSPNTGELFF.

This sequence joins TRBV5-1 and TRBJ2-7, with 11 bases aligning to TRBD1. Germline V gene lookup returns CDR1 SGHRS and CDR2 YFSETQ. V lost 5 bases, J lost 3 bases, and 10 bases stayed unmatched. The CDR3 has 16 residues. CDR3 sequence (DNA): TGCGCCAGCAGGTTAAGAGGGACAGGGGGAAACTACGAGCAGTACTTC. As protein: CASRLRGTGGNYEQYF.

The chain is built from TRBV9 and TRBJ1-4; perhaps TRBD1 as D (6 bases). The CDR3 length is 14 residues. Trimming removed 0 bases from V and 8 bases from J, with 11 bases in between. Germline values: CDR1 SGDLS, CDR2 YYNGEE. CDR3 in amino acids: CASSVGGLGEKLFF. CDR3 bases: TGTGCCAGCAGCGTAGGGGGGCTAGGGGAAAAACTGTTTTTT.

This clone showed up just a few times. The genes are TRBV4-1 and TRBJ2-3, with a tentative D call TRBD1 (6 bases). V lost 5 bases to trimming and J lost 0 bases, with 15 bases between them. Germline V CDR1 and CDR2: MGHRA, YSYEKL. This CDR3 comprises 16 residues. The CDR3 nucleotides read TGCGCCAGCAGCGTGTTCGATCAGGGGAGCACAGATACGCAGTATTTT. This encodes CASSVFDQGSTDTQYF.

CDR3 residues: CASSITGGQGTYEQYF. The CDR3 nucleotides are TGTGCCAGTAGTATAACGGGGGGACAGGGCACCTACGAGCAGTACTTC. The genes are TRBV19 and TRBJ2-7; the match to TRBD1 covers 9 bases. CDR3 size: 16 residues. Looked up from germline, CDR1 is LNHDA and CDR2 is SQIVND (reference sequence). J gave up 2 bases and V 2 bases, and 7 bases lay outside the gene matches. Variable domain in full (rest from reference TRBV19 and TRBJ2-7): DGGITQSPKYLFRKEGQNVTLSCEQNLNHDAMYWYRQDPGQGLRLIYYSQIVNDFQKGDIAEGYSVSREKKESFPLTVTSAQKNPTAFYLCASSITGGQGTYEQYFGPGTRLTVT.

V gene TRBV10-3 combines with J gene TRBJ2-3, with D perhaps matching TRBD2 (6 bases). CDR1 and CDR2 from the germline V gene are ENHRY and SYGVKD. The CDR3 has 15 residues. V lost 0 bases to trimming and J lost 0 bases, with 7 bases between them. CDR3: CAISESSGSTDTQYF. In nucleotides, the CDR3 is TGTGCCATCAGTGAGTCAAGCGGGAGCACAGATACGCAGTATTTT.

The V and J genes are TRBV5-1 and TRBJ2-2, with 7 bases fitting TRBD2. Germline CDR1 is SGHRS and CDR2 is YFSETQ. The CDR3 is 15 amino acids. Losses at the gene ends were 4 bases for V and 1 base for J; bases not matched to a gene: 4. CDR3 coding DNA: TGCGCCAGCAGCAGGAGCGGGGTGAACACCGGGGAGCTGTTTTTT. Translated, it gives CASSRSGVNTGELFF.

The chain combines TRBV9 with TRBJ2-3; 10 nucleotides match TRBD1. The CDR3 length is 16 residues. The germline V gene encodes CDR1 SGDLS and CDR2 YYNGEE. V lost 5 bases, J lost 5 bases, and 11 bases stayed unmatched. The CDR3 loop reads CASSTRTGGAGDTQYF. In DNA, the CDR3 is TGTGCCAGCAGTACCCGGACAGGGGGAGCGGGAGATACGCAGTATTTT.

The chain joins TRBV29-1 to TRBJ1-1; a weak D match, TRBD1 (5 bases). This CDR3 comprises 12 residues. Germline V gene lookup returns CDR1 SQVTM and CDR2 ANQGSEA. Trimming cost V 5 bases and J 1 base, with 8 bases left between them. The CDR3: CSVSTGNTEAFF. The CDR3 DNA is TGCAGCGTTTCCACAGGGAACACTGAAGCTTTCTTT. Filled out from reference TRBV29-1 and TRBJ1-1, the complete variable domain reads SAVISQKPSRDICQRGTSLTIQCQVDSQVTMMFWYRQQPGQSLTLIATANQGSEATYESGFVIDKFPISRPNLTFSTLTVSNMSPEDSSIYLCSVSTGNTEAFFGQGTRLTVV.